The 22 T cell receptor beta chains given below trace back to one sample, sequenced in a study of blood T cells in healthy people across ages. PCR was performed a second time for about 7 to 12 cycles using a sample-barcoded 5' primer and a J-beta primer mix. A single record per CDR3 protein comes from TCRdb applying MiXCR to the 5' RACE reads. Of over 600,000 distinct CDR3 sequences in the sample, more than 55% were seen once. The sample consisted of blood. These receptors originate from a man in his forties in good health.

The V call is TRBV6-1, the J call TRBJ2-5; no definite D call. Germline V gene lookup returns CDR1 MNHNS and CDR2 SASEGT. This CDR3 contains 14 residues. Trimming removed 4 bases at V and 0 bases at J, with 9 bases between. CDR3 DNA: TGTGCCAGCAGTGGACCCTCGTACCAAGAGACCCAGTACTTC. Encoded protein: CASSGPSYQETQYF.

This chain joins TRBV7-8 and TRBJ1-4, with TRBD1 matching 8 bases. The trim removed 1 base at V and 8 bases at J, leaving 6 bases unmatched. Germline V lookup: CDR1 SGHVS, CDR2 FQNEAQ. The CDR3 runs to 15 residues. The CDR3 nucleotides are TGTGCCAGCAGCTTAGGCCGGAGGACAGGGGAAAAACTGTTTTTT. This sequence encodes CASSLGRRTGEKLFF.

The V call is TRBV28, the J call TRBJ2-7; TRBD2 aligns across 9 bases. The J call is uncertain, as TRBJ2-5 better fits the DNA end. The germline gives CDR1 MDHEN, CDR2 SYDVKM. The CDR3 runs 16 residues. This chain's CDR3 is CASSPAGGPGIETQYF. In DNA, the CDR3 is TGTGCCAGCAGTCCGGCGGGGGGGCCGGGTATAGAGACCCAGTACTTC.

This clonotype was seen only a few times. The gene calls are TRBV11-2 and TRBJ2-5; a possible D gene is TRBD2 (6 bases). The V gene's germline CDR1 is SGHAT and CDR2 FQNNGV. Deletions cut 0 bases from V and 3 bases from J, with 8 bases between. The CDR3 has 14 amino acids. The CDR3 loop reads CASSLELAKETQYF. CDR3 DNA: TGTGCCAGCAGCTTAGAACTAGCAAAAGAGACCCAGTACTTC.

The V and J genes are TRBV20-1 and TRBJ2-5; D not resolved. V was shortened by 0 bases and J by 5 bases, with 10 bases between the two germline ends. Germline values: CDR1 DFQATT, CDR2 SNEGSKA (reference sequence). There are 13 residues in the CDR3. In DNA form, the CDR3 reads TGCAGTGCTAGAGATGTAGAAGCGGAGACCCAGTACTTC. It codes for CSARDVEAETQYF.

This clonotype has more than one count but fewer than ten. The chain joins TRBV7-9 to TRBJ2-7; TRBD2 matches 9 bases. This CDR3 has 15 residues. The trim removed 5 bases at V and 6 bases at J, leaving 11 bases unmatched. In germline, CDR1 is SEHNR, CDR2 FQNEAQ (reference sequence). Written as DNA, the CDR3 is TGTGCCAGCAGCGCGCTACCTAGCGGGATCGGCGAGCAGTACTTC. Amino acids: CASSALPSGIGEQYF.

The chain uses TRBV6-6 and TRBJ1-1, with TRBD1 as a possible D gene (5 bases). The V gene lost 8 bases and the J gene lost 0 bases, with 16 bases spanning the gap. CDR1 is MNHNY, CDR2 SVGAGI, per germline (reference sequence). This CDR3 has 15 amino acids. The CDR3 sequence is CASARGETMNTEAFF. The CDR3 DNA is TGTGCCAGCGCAAGGGGCGAAACCATGAACACTGAAGCTTTCTTT.

Note on this clonotype: The junction and the germline gene differ at one end; a read error may be behind it. The chain recombines TRBV20-1 with TRBJ2-3; D is ambiguous. CDR1 and CDR2 from the germline V gene are DFQATT and SNEGSKA (reference sequence). CDR3 size: 14 residues. The CDR3 reads CGAQSPGDGDTQYF. CDR3 coding DNA: TGCGGTGCTCAAAGTCCGGGCGATGGGGATACGCAGTATTTT.

This chain connects TRBV12-3 or TRBV12-4 to TRBJ2-5, with 9 nucleotides matching TRBD2. The CDR3 is 14 amino acids. V trimming: 6 bases; J trimming: 1 base; junction bases outside the gene matches: 3. DNA for the CDR3: TGTGCCAGCAGCACTAGCGGGCTCCAAGAGACCCAGTACTTC. This gives the protein CASSTSGLQETQYF.

The chain carries TRBV14 and TRBJ2-2; no reliable D call. This CDR3 has 14 residues. Trimming left V 1 base short and J 0 bases short, with 3 bases between. Per germline, CDR1 SGHDN and CDR2 FVKESK. The CDR3 spells CASSQGANTGELFF. The DNA for the CDR3 is TGTGCCAGCAGCCAAGGGGCGAACACCGGGGAGCTGTTTTTT.

This clonotype was observed a handful of times. The V call is TRBV3-1, the J call TRBJ2-1; D gene uncertain. This CDR3 contains 16 residues. Germline V CDR1 and CDR2: LGHDT, YNNKEL (reference sequence). The V gene lost 0 bases and the J gene lost 0 bases, with 9 bases spanning the gap. Here the CDR3 DNA reads TGTGCCAGCAGCCAAGATCCAGGCGCCTCCTACAATGAGCAGTTCTTC. Its translation: CASSQDPGASYNEQFF.

This clonotype occurred once. The chain is built from TRBV12-3 or TRBV12-4 and TRBJ2-5; D gene ambiguous. With 6 bases removed from V and 6 bases from J, the gap between germline ends came to 8 bases. The CDR3 consists of 11 residues. DNA for the CDR3: TGTGCCAGCAGCCGTAAGAAGACCCAGTACTTC. It translates to CASSRKKTQYF.

This chain connects TRBV10-3 to TRBJ2-7, with D unresolved. The CDR3 totals 18 residues. CDR1 and CDR2 (germline): ENHRY, SYGVKD. V was trimmed by 0 bases and J by 1 base, leaving 19 bases between them. The CDR3 sequence is CAISESQIGFEGSYEQYF. For the CDR3, the DNA is TGTGCCATCAGTGAGTCACAGATAGGATTTGAAGGGTCCTACGAGCAGTACTTC.

J is TRBJ2-3 and V is TRBV20-1, with D hard to call. The CDR3 sequence is 15 residues long. Per germline, CDR1 DFQATT and CDR2 SNEGSKA (reference sequence). The V gene lost 0 bases and the J gene lost 4 bases, with 14 bases spanning the gap. Written as DNA, the CDR3 is TGCAGTGCTAGAGATTGGGATAGCAAGGCAGATACGCAGTATTTT. Its translation is CSARDWDSKADTQYF.

This clonotype was seen once. The chain joins TRBV15 to TRBJ2-7; 9 bases are a match to TRBD1. Germline trimming cut 1 base from V and 7 bases from J; bases unmatched to any gene: 8. CDR1 is LNHNV and CDR2 is YYDKDF in the germline V gene (reference sequence). The CDR3 spans 15 residues. The CDR3 loop is CATSRAGTGSSEQYF. The CDR3 DNA sequence: TGTGCCACCAGCAGAGCCGGGACAGGGTCGAGTGAGCAGTACTTC.

The chain has TRBV2 and TRBJ2-1; D may be TRBD1 (6 bases). Germline assignment: CDR1 SNHLY and CDR2 FYNNEI. CDR3 length equals 14 residues. Trimming removed 4 bases from V and 8 bases from J, with 15 bases in between. CDR3 in amino acids: CASSAWQGTDEQFF. DNA for the CDR3: TGTGCCAGCAGTGCTTGGCAGGGGACGGATGAGCAGTTCTTC.

The sample holds a few counts of this clonotype. The genes are TRBV6-6 and TRBJ2-3; D is perhaps TRBD1 or TRBD2 (5 bases each). The germline CDR1 and CDR2 sequences are MNHNY and SVGAGI (reference sequence). V lost 5 bases, J lost 3 bases, and 18 bases lay in between. This CDR3 has 16 residues. The CDR3 DNA sequence: TGTGCCAGCAGTCCCCATGAGGGGATTAGAACAGATACGCAGTATTTT. Translating gives CASSPHEGIRTDTQYF.

The CDR3 nucleotides are TGTGCCAGCAGCTCCCAGCTAGCGGGAGGCACCATCAGCACAGATACGCAGTATTTT. It codes for CASSSQLAGGTISTDTQYF. The chain links TRBV7-2 to TRBJ2-3; 11 bases are shared with TRBD2. V shed 4 bases, J shed 0 bases, and the junction held 12 bases outside the gene matches. There are 19 residues in the CDR3. Per germline, CDR1 SGHTA and CDR2 FQGNSA.

This clonotype was observed a few times. The chain employs TRBV5-6 and TRBJ2-7, with 12 bases fitting TRBD2. J gave up 2 bases and V 3 bases, and 6 bases lay outside the gene matches. Germline assignment: CDR1 SGHDT and CDR2 YYEEEE. This CDR3 contains 16 residues. CDR3 DNA sequence: TGTGCCAGCAGCTACACTAGCGGGAGGTTTGCCTACGAGCAGTACTTC. Residues: CASSYTSGRFAYEQYF.

This clonotype appeared a few times. The V gene is TRBV6-6, the J gene TRBJ2-3; D might be TRBD1 or TRBD2, each matching 5 bases. Trimming removed 8 bases from V and 2 bases from J, with 20 bases in between. This CDR3 spans 16 amino acids. Germline loops: CDR1 MNHNY, CDR2 SVGAGI (reference sequence). The CDR3, as DNA: TGTGCCAGCCAACCTCGGCGAGGGGCTTTCACAGATACGCAGTATTTT. Protein product: CASQPRRGAFTDTQYF.

This clonotype was observed at least ten times. The gene calls are TRBV10-3 and TRBJ1-1; TRBD1 might be the D (5 bases). There are 16 residues in the CDR3. CDR1 is ENHRY, CDR2 SYGVKD, per germline. The ends were cut back, 2 bases at V and 1 base at J, with 14 bases in the middle. The CDR3 DNA is TGTGCCATCAGTGAGGTACGGGGCGGGTCGAACACTGAAGCTTTCTTT. Protein product: CAISEVRGGSNTEAFF.

The chain employs TRBV9 and TRBJ2-3; 12 positions agree with TRBD2. The CDR3 totals 17 residues. From germline, CDR1 is SGDLS and CDR2 YYNGEE. With V trimmed by 3 bases and J by 2 bases, 7 bases remained unmatched. The DNA for the CDR3 is TGTGCCAGCAGCGCGCGCCTAGCGGGAGGGAACACAGATACGCAGTATTTT. Translation gives CASSARLAGGNTDTQYF. The complete variable domain, with remaining parts taken from reference TRBV9 and TRBJ2-3, reads DSGVTQTPKHLITATGQRVTLRCSPRSGDLSVYWYQQSLDQGLQFLIQYYNGEERAKGNILERFSAQQFPDLHSELNLSSLELGDSALYFCASSARLAGGNTDTQYFGPGTRLTVL.